This T cell receptor beta chain emerged from a study of blood T cell repertoires in COVID-19. Between the trimmed V and J ends, which lost 5 bases and 1 base, there was a span of 14 bases. CDR1 is MGHDK and CDR2 is SYGVNS in the germline V gene. The CDR3 is 15 residues long. Profiled with immunoSEQ multiplex PCR; TCRdb holds only in-frame clones, not every one. The sample includes 250,000 to 300,000 clones, nearly 90% of them seen just once. The source is a woman aged 25-40 years who had recovered from COVID-19. The sample taken for sequencing was PBMCs or T cells enriched from blood (not recorded which). The chain joins TRBV25-1 to TRBJ1-1; D remains ambiguous. CDR3 coding DNA: TGTGCCAGCAGTTCTTTGCTTGGGCGGAACACTGAAGCTTTCTTT. This translates into CASSSLLGRNTEAFF.